Each of the 15 T cell receptor beta chains below was sequenced from the same sample in a study of T cell changes during pregnancy in multiple sclerosis (dated by TCRdb to 2018 to 2020). The library was built by means of the immunoSEQ multiplex PCR assay. Imported from immuneACCESS, the table was reduced by TCRdb to in-frame sequences with V and J called. These copies leave out some clones; in studies compared against another copy, an unresolved V gene accounts for under half, and the cause of the remainder is not known. This sample gives around 16,000 clones in total; approximately 83% of them show up just once. The biggest ten clones account for about 18% of the sample. This sample comprised CD8+ T cells from peripheral blood mononuclear cells, obtained after pregnancy. These receptors all stem from a female donor in good health, enrolled as a control in a pregnancy study.

The J gene is TRBJ2-7, the V gene TRBV18, with 10 bases that match TRBD1. Germline trimming cut 5 bases from V and 4 bases from J; bases unmatched to any gene: 11. The CDR3 has 16 amino acids. Per germline, CDR1 KGHSH and CDR2 LQKENI. CDR3 amino acids: CASSESGTGASYEQYF. As DNA, the CDR3 is TGTGCCAGCTCAGAATCCGGGACAGGGGCTTCATACGAGCAGTACTTC.

The genes are TRBV5-1 and TRBJ2-2; no clear D. The CDR3 contains 15 residues. V dropped 0 bases and J dropped 3 bases, with 9 bases sitting between them. Germline CDR1 reads SGHRS; CDR2 reads YFSETQ. The CDR3 sequence is CASSLAEEHTGELFF. CDR3 DNA: TGCGCCAGCAGCTTGGCCGAGGAGCACACCGGGGAGCTGTTTTTT.

This chain's CDR3 is CASSPLAGGDNEQFF. The CDR3 bases are TGTGCCAGCAGTCCCCTAGCGGGAGGCGACAATGAGCAGTTCTTC. The chain is built from TRBV6-1 and TRBJ2-1; 11 bases fit TRBD2. V shed 5 bases, J shed 5 bases, and the junction held 5 bases outside the gene matches. The CDR3 length is 15 residues. Germline CDR1 and CDR2: MNHNS and SASEGT.

J is TRBJ2-5 and V is TRBV6-1; no reliable D call. V dropped 6 bases and J dropped 2 bases, with 13 bases sitting between them. CDR3 length: 14 residues. Germline-derived CDR1 and CDR2 are MNHNS and SASEGT. CDR3 amino acids: CASRMAEPQETQYF. CDR3 coding DNA: TGTGCCAGCAGAATGGCAGAACCTCAAGAGACCCAGTACTTC.

J is TRBJ2-3 and V is TRBV27, with 8 nucleotides matching TRBD2. Germline-derived CDR1 and CDR2 are MNHEY and SMNVEV (reference sequence). The V gene end was trimmed by 2 bases and the J gene end by 4 bases; junction bases not matched to a gene: 8. The CDR3 covers 16 residues. CDR3 residues: CASSLKAGGLADTQYF. The CDR3 DNA sequence: TGTGCCAGCAGTTTAAAGGCGGGGGGCCTGGCAGATACGCAGTATTTT.

This chain joins TRBV9 and TRBJ2-7; 8 nucleotides match TRBD1. This CDR3 is 15 amino acids long. Per the germline V gene, CDR1 is SGDLS and CDR2 is YYNGEE. The V segment lost 0 bases and the J segment 2 bases; nucleotides outside the gene matches: 4. The CDR3 region has the DNA TGTGCCAGCAGCGTAGGTGACAGGGGCGCCTACGAGCAGTACTTC. Amino acid sequence: CASSVGDRGAYEQYF.

The chain combines TRBV6-4 with TRBJ2-6, with D possibly TRBD2 on 6 matching bases. Trimming stripped 0 bases from V and 0 bases from J, with 6 bases between. Germline V CDR1 and CDR2: MRHNA, SNTAGT. This CDR3 spans 16 amino acids. CDR3 region: CASSDSGSSGANVLTF. The CDR3 nucleotides are TGTGCCAGCAGTGACTCCGGGAGCTCTGGGGCCAACGTCCTGACTTTC.

This chain uses TRBV9 with TRBJ2-5; the match to TRBD1 covers 8 bases. The germline V gene encodes CDR1 SGDLS and CDR2 YYNGEE. J was trimmed by 2 bases and V by 0 bases; bases with no gene match: 15. The CDR3 runs 19 residues. The CDR3 nucleotides are TGTGCCAGCAGCGTAGGGGGCAGGGGGCCCGCAACTGGGCAAGAGACCCAGTACTTC. Protein: CASSVGGRGPATGQETQYF.

The chain joins TRBV11-2 to TRBJ2-7; D gene ambiguous. V lost 2 bases and J 5 bases, leaving 7 bases between the germline ends. From germline, CDR1 is SGHAT and CDR2 FQNNGV. This CDR3 contains 12 residues. Here the CDR3 DNA reads TGTGCCAGCAGCTTATTGAGCCACGAGCAGTACTTC. This sequence encodes CASSLLSHEQYF.

The chain uses TRBV7-8 and TRBJ2-1; 10 nucleotides line up with TRBD1. The CDR3 covers 18 residues. With 0 bases clipped from V and 8 bases from J, the junction kept 13 bases outside the gene matches. Germline V lookup: CDR1 SGHVS, CDR2 FQNEAQ. This CDR3 is CASSLAAGTGVRGDEQFF. CDR3 DNA: TGTGCCAGCAGCTTAGCGGCCGGGACAGGGGTAAGGGGCGATGAGCAGTTCTTC.

This chain connects TRBV2 to TRBJ2-1, with TRBD2 matching over 11 bases. The CDR3 contains 17 residues. The germline gives CDR1 SNHLY, CDR2 FYNNEI. The CDR3 nucleotides read TGTGTCACGGGTGAGACAGCCGGGACTAGCGGATACAATGAGCAGTTCTTC. This codes for CVTGETAGTSGYNEQFF.

The chain employs TRBV27 and TRBJ2-7; 8 bases agree with TRBD1. CDR3 size: 14 residues. The V segment lost 10 bases and the J segment 6 bases; nucleotides outside the gene matches: 14. Germline V gene sequence: CDR1 MNHEY, CDR2 SMNVEV (reference sequence). In DNA, the CDR3 is TGTGCCACCTCATCCGGGACAGGTCTCGGCGAGCAGTACTTC. Encoded protein: CATSSGTGLGEQYF.

The chain joins TRBV6-5 to TRBJ1-5; 10 bases are shared with TRBD1. Per germline, CDR1 MNHEY and CDR2 SVGAGI. The length of the CDR3 is 16 residues. V shed 4 bases, J shed 2 bases, and the junction held 5 bases outside the gene matches. The DNA of the CDR3 is TGTGCCAGCAGTTCCGGGACAGGGGCGGGCAATCAGCCCCAGCATTTT. Protein: CASSSGTGAGNQPQHF.

The CDR3 loop is CASSLDRTVLEAFF. CDR3 sequence (DNA): TGCGCCAGCAGCTTGGATCGGACAGTCCTGGAAGCTTTCTTT. The rearrangement links TRBV5-1 to TRBJ1-1; D is perhaps TRBD1 (6 bases). This CDR3 is 14 amino acids long. Germline CDR1 is SGHRS and CDR2 is YFSETQ. Trimming pared 0 bases from V and 8 bases from J, leaving 14 bases between.

V and J are TRBV5-6 and TRBJ1-1; no firm D call. Germline V gives CDR1 SGHDT, CDR2 YYEEEE. V dropped 3 bases and J dropped 4 bases, with 13 bases sitting between them. The CDR3 is 14 amino acids. The CDR3 DNA reads TGTGCCAGCAGCTCCTCCACGGGTGTCACTGAAGCTTTCTTT. Its translation is CASSSSTGVTEAFF.